The sample holds one count of the clone carrying this T cell receptor beta chain. This CDR3 contains 18 residues. Germline CDR1 and CDR2: SGHTA and FQGTGA. The V segment lost 3 bases and the J segment 2 bases; nucleotides outside the gene matches: 12. These data come from a study of PD-L1 blockade in urothelial cancer. Profiling relied on immunoSEQ multiplex PCR, and the TCRdb table lists in-frame clones only, not all of them. The data hold 40,000 to 45,000 clones, with roughly four fifths observed a single time. The chain carries TRBV7-3 and TRBJ2-3; 9 bases agree with TRBD1. This clonotype was sampled from a man in his 70s with urothelial cancer. Material: PBMCs, obtained around atezolizumab (anti-PD-L1) treatment. Written as DNA, the CDR3 is TGTGCCAGCAGCTTTAAAGGGGGAGGGACAGGGCTCACAGATACGCAGTATTTT. This codes for CASSFKGGGTGLTDTQYF.